The TCR beta chain described here comes from a study of T cell responses to AZD1222 COVID-19 vaccine. CDR3 length: 16 residues. CDR1 MNHEY and CDR2 SVGEGT come from the germline V gene. Deletions cut 4 bases from V and 0 bases from J, with 14 bases between. This table comes from immunoSEQ multiplex PCR, and its TCRdb copy is limited to in-frame clones, with some not included. The data contain some 100,000 clones, around 87% of them seen just once; the ten biggest clones take up about 4%. The TCR sequence derives from an adult who received the AZD1222 COVID-19 vaccine. The specimen was peripheral blood, collected 28 days after the second AZD1222 dose. The chain uses TRBV6-2 or TRBV6-3 and TRBJ2-3; weak D call: TRBD2 (6 bases). The CDR3 nucleotides read TGTGCCAGCAGTTCGCGGGACTCGTCTAGCACAGATACGCAGTATTTT. Protein product: CASSSRDSSSTDTQYF.